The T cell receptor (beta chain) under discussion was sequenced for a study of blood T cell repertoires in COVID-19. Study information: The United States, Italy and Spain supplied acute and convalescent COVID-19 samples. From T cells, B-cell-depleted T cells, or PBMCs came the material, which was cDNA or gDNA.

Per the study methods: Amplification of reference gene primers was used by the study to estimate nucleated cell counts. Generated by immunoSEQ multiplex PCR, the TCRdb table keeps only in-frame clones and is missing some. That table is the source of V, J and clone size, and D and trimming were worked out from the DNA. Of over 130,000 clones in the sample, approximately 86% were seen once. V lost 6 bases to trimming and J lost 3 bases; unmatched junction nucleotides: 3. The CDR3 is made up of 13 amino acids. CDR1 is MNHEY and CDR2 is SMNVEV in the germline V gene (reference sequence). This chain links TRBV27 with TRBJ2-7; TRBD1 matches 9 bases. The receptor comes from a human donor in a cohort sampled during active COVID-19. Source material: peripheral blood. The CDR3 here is CASRGTGLYEQYF. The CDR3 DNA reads TGTGCCAGCAGAGGGACAGGGCTCTACGAGCAGTACTTC.